One and the same sample provided the 25 T cell receptor beta chains below, sequenced in a study of regulatory T cells in long-lasting Graves disease. Time point given: newly diagnosed GD, antithyroid drugs for less than 3 months. RNA from PBMCs was the source of the TCR library. Construction of TCR beta libraries relied on iRepertoire HTBI primers and on Arm-PCR targeting CDR3 regions. TCRdb passed the multiplex PCR reads through MiXCR, listing each CDR3 protein once. Here the sample spans about 560,000 distinct CDR3 sequences, about 15% being singletons. Separately, the same data were catalogued under a study of T cells in Graves' hyperthyroidism and ophthalmopathy.

Sequenced material: peripheral blood mononuclear cells (PBMCs), taken at new diagnosis, from a patient treated with antithyroid drugs. All receptors derive from a man between 18 and 29 years old with Graves disease.

This clonotype was found many times. The genes are TRBV28 and TRBJ2-3, with 9 bases lining up with TRBD1. V shed 1 base and J 6 bases; nucleotides not matched to a gene: 11. The CDR3 runs to 17 residues. Germline values: CDR1 MDHEN, CDR2 SYDVKM. The CDR3 DNA is TGTGCCAGCAGTTTATTACTGCCGGGACAGGGCGGGGATACGCAGTATTTT. This sequence encodes CASSLLLPGQGGDTQYF.

Remarks on this clonotype: A much larger clone sits a single nucleotide away, making a read error possible. V usage is TRBV7-9 and J usage is TRBJ2-7; tentative D call: TRBD2 (7 bases). This CDR3 has 12 amino acids. V lost 11 bases and J 5 bases, leaving 16 bases between the germline ends. Per the germline V gene, CDR1 is SEHNR and CDR2 is FQNEAQ (reference sequence). The CDR3 spells CAGGGGGHEQYF. In DNA form, the CDR3 reads TGTGCCGGCGGAGGGGGGGGCCACGAGCAGTACTTC.

The rearrangement links TRBV6-9 to TRBJ2-2, with 7 bases aligning to TRBD2. V was clipped by 4 bases and J by 4 bases; unmatched bases: 3. The CDR3 runs to 14 residues. Germline loops: CDR1 MNHGY, CDR2 SVAAGI. Here the CDR3 DNA reads TGTGCCAGCAGTTCCGGGACTATCACCGGGGAGCTGTTTTTT. It is translated as CASSSGTITGELFF.

This rearrangement joins TRBV30 to TRBJ2-3; 7 nucleotides line up with TRBD2. Germline V gene data show CDR1 as GTSNPN and CDR2 as SVGIG (reference sequence). This CDR3 contains 13 residues. With V trimmed by 2 bases and J by 6 bases, 5 bases remained unmatched. CDR3 sequence: CAWSSGGSDTQYF. The CDR3, as DNA: TGTGCCTGGAGTTCCGGGGGGTCGGATACGCAGTATTTT.

This clonotype was observed many times. The rearrangement links TRBV29-1 to TRBJ2-7; 8 nucleotides line up with TRBD1. CDR1 and CDR2 from the germline V gene are SQVTM and ANQGSEA. The CDR3 runs 12 residues. With 3 bases clipped from V and 7 bases from J, the junction kept 5 bases outside the gene matches. As DNA, the CDR3 is TGCAGCGTTGATTGGACAGGGCGAGAGCAGTACTTC. Translation gives CSVDWTGREQYF.

The gene calls are TRBV9 and TRBJ2-2; D possibly corresponds to TRBD2 (7 bases). Germline V gene sequence: CDR1 SGDLS, CDR2 YYNGEE. The length of the CDR3 is 16 residues. The V gene lost 3 bases and the J gene lost 6 bases, with 18 bases spanning the gap. Written as DNA, the CDR3 is TGTGCCAGCAGCGGCCGTGGGGCGGGGGCCCCCGGGGAGCTGTTTTTT. Translation gives CASSGRGAGAPGELFF.

This clonotype showed up just a few times. The chain carries TRBV5-4 and TRBJ2-1, with 9 bases that match TRBD2. V shed 0 bases, J shed 8 bases, and the junction held 12 bases outside the gene matches. Germline values: CDR1 SGHNT, CDR2 YYREEE (reference sequence). This CDR3 has 17 amino acids. CDR3 DNA: TGTGCCAGCAGCTTGGCCTGGGCGGGAGGGGTAGGAGATGAGCAGTTCTTC. This encodes CASSLAWAGGVGDEQFF.

The genes are TRBV2 and TRBJ2-2, with 11 bases fitting TRBD1. V lost 6 bases to trimming and J lost 6 bases; unmatched junction nucleotides: 9. The CDR3 spans 16 residues. CDR1 and CDR2 (germline): SNHLY, FYNNEI. CDR3 in DNA: TGTGCCAGCAGGCGATCGGACAGGGGGCTACCCGGGGAGCTGTTTTTT. Protein sequence: CASRRSDRGLPGELFF. Based on the CDR3 plus reference TRBV2 and TRBJ2-2, the full variable domain is EPEVTQTPSHQVTQMGQEVILRCVPISNHLYFYWYRQILGQKVEFLVSFYNNEISEKSEIFDDQFSVERPDGSNFTLKIRSTKLEDSAMYFCASRRSDRGLPGELFFGEGSRLTVL.

This clonotype was seen more than once but under ten times. This chain connects TRBV6-2 or TRBV6-3 to TRBJ2-4; TRBD2 might be the D (5 bases). The CDR3 loop spans 15 amino acids. V was clipped by 0 bases and J by 8 bases, with 14 bases between them. Germline V gene lookup returns CDR1 MNHEY and CDR2 SVGEGT. CDR3 DNA sequence: TGTGCCAGCAGTTACTCTAGCGAGGGAAGGCACATTCAGTACTTC. Its protein is CASSYSSEGRHIQYF.

In this sample, this clonotype turned up many times. The V and J genes are TRBV27 and TRBJ1-4; TRBD1 is a possible D gene (6 bases). V shed 6 bases and J shed 8 bases, with 19 bases lying between them. This CDR3 has 15 amino acids. The germline V gene encodes CDR1 MNHEY and CDR2 SMNVEV (reference sequence). The CDR3 loop reads CASSPIQGGGEKLFF. CDR3 sequence (DNA): TGTGCCAGCAGCCCGATACAGGGTGGAGGCGAAAAACTGTTTTTT.

Ten or more counts support this clonotype. The genes are TRBV19 and TRBJ2-4, with TRBD1 as a possible D gene (6 bases). Germline lookup yields CDR1 LNHDA and CDR2 SQIVND (reference sequence). This CDR3 contains 14 residues. Trimming left V 4 bases short and J 7 bases short, with 14 bases between. The CDR3 sequence is CASSTDRLGNIQYF. The CDR3 DNA sequence: TGTGCCAGTAGTACGGACAGACTGGGGAACATTCAGTACTTC.

The table lists this clonotype with many counts. The V call is TRBV12-3 or TRBV12-4, the J call TRBJ1-2, with 9 bases identical to TRBD1. V trimming: 6 bases; J trimming: 8 bases; junction bases outside the gene matches: 19. CDR3 length equals 17 residues. As DNA, the CDR3 is TGTGCCAGCAGAACCTTTTATTCGACAGGGGGGGACTGGGGCTACACCTTC. Translation: CASRTFYSTGGDWGYTF.

The J gene is TRBJ2-2, the V gene TRBV27; 10 bases match TRBD1. Germline CDR1 is MNHEY and CDR2 is SMNVEV (reference sequence). Losses at the gene ends were 6 bases for V and 5 bases for J; bases not matched to a gene: 9. CDR3 length: 16 amino acids. CDR3 loop: CASSQDRGHRTGELFF. The DNA for the CDR3 is TGTGCCAGCAGCCAAGACAGGGGGCACCGGACCGGGGAGCTGTTTTTT.

In its sample, this clonotype was seen many times. The chain couples TRBV3-1 to TRBJ2-5; D is ambiguous. Germline V gene data show CDR1 as LGHDT and CDR2 as YNNKEL (reference sequence). The CDR3 consists of 12 residues. Trimming took 1 base from V and 4 from J, leaving 4 bases between them. CDR3 nucleotides: TGTGCCAGCAGCCAAGTCGCAGAGACCCAGTACTTC. Residues: CASSQVAETQYF.

This clonotype was recorded many times. The rearrangement links TRBV29-1 to TRBJ2-5; D could derive from TRBD1 or TRBD2 (5 bases each). Germline lookup yields CDR1 SQVTM and CDR2 ANQGSEA. Trimming took off 3 bases at V and 5 bases at J, with 16 bases between the two ends. The CDR3 length is 14 residues. In DNA, the CDR3 is TGCAGCGTTGACAGGGCCGCATCGGGGGAGACCCAGTACTTC. Translation gives CSVDRAASGETQYF.

This clonotype showed up many times. The DNA for the CDR3 is TGCGCCAGCAGCTTGGGACAGAATCGCGGCGAGCAGTACTTC. Protein product: CASSLGQNRGEQYF. The rearrangement joins TRBV5-1 to TRBJ2-7; maybe TRBD1 (5 bases). The CDR3 length is 14 residues. Trimming removed 0 bases from V and 6 bases from J, with 13 bases in between. The V gene's germline CDR1 is SGHRS and CDR2 YFSETQ.

This clonotype has a handful of counts. The DNA of the CDR3 is TGTGCCAGTAGTTCGGGACAGGGAGTACAGTACACTGAAGCTTTCTTT. Translation: CASSSGQGVQYTEAFF. The J gene is TRBJ1-1, the V gene TRBV19, with TRBD1 matching 9 bases. CDR1 is LNHDA and CDR2 is SQIVND in the germline V gene (reference sequence). J lost 3 bases, V lost 5 bases, and 10 bases had no gene match. The CDR3 has 16 residues.

In its sample, this clonotype was seen a few times. The chain links TRBV5-1 to TRBJ1-1; TRBD1 matches at 8 bases. Trimming removed 4 bases from V and 6 bases from J; junction bases left unmatched: 20. This CDR3 is 18 amino acids long. Germline V CDR1 and CDR2: SGHRS, YFSETQ. The CDR3 sequence: CASSTDRGKKVSIAEAFF. Here the CDR3 DNA reads TGCGCCAGCAGCACAGACAGGGGAAAGAAGGTGTCGATAGCTGAAGCTTTCTTT.

Many counts were recorded for this clonotype. The chain carries TRBV29-1 and TRBJ2-1; 10 nucleotides agree with TRBD2. Germline V CDR1 and CDR2: SQVTM, ANQGSEA. After removal of 7 bases from V and 0 bases from J, the junction contained 0 bases not matched to a gene. There are 13 residues in the CDR3. CDR3 protein: CSEREGSYNEQFF. CDR3 sequence (DNA): TGCAGCGAGCGGGAGGGCTCCTACAATGAGCAGTTCTTC.

This clonotype has ten or more counts. This chain joins TRBV3-1 and TRBJ2-7, with 7 bases matching TRBD1. With V trimmed by 0 bases and J by 2 bases, 4 bases remained unmatched. This CDR3 contains 15 residues. Germline V gives CDR1 LGHDT, CDR2 YNNKEL (reference sequence). DNA of the CDR3: TGTGCCAGCAGCCAAGACAGGGGGTTTACCTACGAGCAGTACTTC. Translation gives CASSQDRGFTYEQYF.

This clonotype came up a few times. The V gene is TRBV13, the J gene TRBJ2-2; D uncertain. The ends were cut back, 8 bases at V and 1 base at J, with 11 bases in the middle. The CDR3 is 14 amino acids. The germline V gene encodes CDR1 PRHDT and CDR2 FYEKMQ (reference sequence). For the CDR3, the DNA is TGTGCCAGCTCGGGTTCTAAGAACACCGGGGAGCTGTTTTTT. Amino acid sequence: CASSGSKNTGELFF.

The J gene is TRBJ2-5, the V gene TRBV27, with 11 nucleotides matching TRBD2. Germline loops: CDR1 MNHEY, CDR2 SMNVEV (reference sequence). The CDR3 is 13 residues long. V shed 6 bases and J 9 bases; nucleotides not matched to a gene: 6. Written as DNA, the CDR3 is TGTGCCAGCAGAGTAGCGGGAGGGTCCCCCCAGTACTTC. This codes for CASRVAGGSPQYF.

The chain couples TRBV6-1 to TRBJ2-3; no firm D call. Trimming left V 6 bases short and J 1 base short, with 8 bases between. Germline V gene sequence: CDR1 MNHNS, CDR2 SASEGT. The CDR3 spans 13 residues. The CDR3 here is CASRIRRTDTQYF. DNA for the CDR3: TGTGCCAGCAGAATCCGACGCACAGATACGCAGTATTTT.

The rearrangement links TRBV12-5 to TRBJ1-1; possibly TRBD1 for D (5 bases). Trimming removed 6 bases at V and 2 bases at J, with 10 bases between. CDR3 length equals 13 residues. Germline V gives CDR1 LGHNT, CDR2 FRNRAP. CDR3 DNA: TGTGCTAGTGGCCAAGGACAAAACACTGAAGCTTTCTTT. Translating gives CASGQGQNTEAFF.

The chain employs TRBV3-1 and TRBJ2-1; 9 bases fit TRBD1. CDR3 length: 16 residues. From germline, CDR1 is LGHDT and CDR2 YNNKEL (reference sequence). The V and J ends lost 6 bases and 10 bases, in that order; junction bases with no gene match: 16. DNA for the CDR3: TGTGCCAGCAGGGCTGGGGGGACAGGGTTTCCAAAGGAGCAGTTCTTC. It yields the protein CASRAGGTGFPKEQFF.